The present TCR beta chain was sequenced within a study of T cells in localized non-small cell lung cancer (dated by TCRdb to between 2020 and 2021). For context, the study as a whole: The study analyzed T cell repertoires of around 250 early-stage NSCLC patients, comparing tumors and uninvolved tumor-adjacent lungs. NSCLC patients had a mean age of roughly 66 years, and 129 were male and around 110 female. The cohort comprised 200 to 300 treatment-naïve NSCLC patients with resected, localized lung tumors. On the study overall, not on this receptor specifically: Uninvolved tumor-adjacent lung showed the highest T cell clonality, higher than tumor, which suggests more focused antigenic responses in the adjacent lung. Because multi-region tumor sequencing was not performed, intratumor heterogeneity could not be ruled out. Longer overall survival was associated with higher blood T cell density, whereas shorter survival was associated with higher adjacent-lung clonality. A median of about 55 of the top 100 tumor clones were detected in paired uninvolved adjacent lung, and 25 to 35 of these tumor clones were also found among the top 100 clones of the paired uninvolved adjacent lung. Because the study design was exploratory, TCR variables were selected using unadjusted p-values without false-discovery rate correction.

Regarding this clone: Its antigen has not been determined. The record has no base qualities; no much larger clone is one base away.

At diagnosis, peripheral blood, uninvolved tumor-adjacent lung and tumor were collected and were preserved as a mix of fresh-frozen and FFPE material. For TCR repertoire profiling, blood samples were analyzed as peripheral blood mononuclear cells. The immunoSEQ Assay was used to sequence TCR beta CDR3 regions from DNA. The authors' pipeline ran thus. T cell density was computed as TCR beta template counts normalized to usable DNA estimated by amplifying housekeeping genes. The preseqR package was used to estimate richness by extrapolating to 400,000 templates for PBMC samples and to 120,000 templates for tissue samples. Clonality was defined by subtracting Pielou's evenness from one. To identify tissue-enriched TCRs, differential abundance testing was run on productive amino-acid clonotypes with a minimum total count of 5 and an alpha of 0.1. Repertoire overlap between compartments was quantified with the Jaccard Index and Morisita Overlap Index. GLIPH grouped TCR beta CDR3s together with public tetramer-defined viral CDR3s, and a viral motif had to include at least three viral sequences and show V-gene enrichment. The table was pulled from immuneACCESS by TCRdb, which kept in-frame rearrangements only. Such tables lose some clones; where checked, under half of the loss comes from unresolved V genes, and the rest has no known cause. For V, J and clone size, that table is used; D and trimming come from the DNA. The sample yields under 100,000 clones; more than 75% were counted once. The ten top clones hold approximately 22% of the sample.

This TCR was recovered from a woman aged 40-70 years with stage I squamous cell lung carcinoma. This specimen consisted of peripheral blood, obtained before any cancer treatment.

The DNA sequence follows: TGTGCCAGCAGTCCCTCGGACACTAGCAATCAGCCCCAGCATTTT. This yields the protein CASSPSDTSNQPQHF. The sequence joins TRBV27 to TRBJ1-5; a weak D assignment points to TRBD1 (5 bases agree). The CDR3 holds 15 amino acids from the cysteine to the phenylalanine. Solely the CDR3 DNA is kept, with 45 bases framed from the first base. The CDR1 and CDR2 encoded by the germline V gene (reference sequence) are MNHEY and SMNVEV. The V end loses 5 bases and the J end loses 0 bases, and a stretch of 11 bases separates them.